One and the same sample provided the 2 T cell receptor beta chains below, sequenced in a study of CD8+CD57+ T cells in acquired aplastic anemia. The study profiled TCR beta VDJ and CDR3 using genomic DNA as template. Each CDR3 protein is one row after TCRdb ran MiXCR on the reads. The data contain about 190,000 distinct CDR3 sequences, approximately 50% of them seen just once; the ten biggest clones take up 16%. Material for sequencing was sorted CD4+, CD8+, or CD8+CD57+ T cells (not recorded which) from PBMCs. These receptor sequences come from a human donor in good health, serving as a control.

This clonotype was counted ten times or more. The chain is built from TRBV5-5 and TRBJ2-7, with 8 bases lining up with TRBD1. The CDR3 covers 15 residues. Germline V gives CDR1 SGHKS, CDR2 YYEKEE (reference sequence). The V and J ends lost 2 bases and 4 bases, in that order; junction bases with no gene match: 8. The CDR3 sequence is CASSLQGQGSYEQYF. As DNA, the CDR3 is TGTGCCAGCAGCTTACAAGGACAGGGTTCTTACGAGCAGTACTTC. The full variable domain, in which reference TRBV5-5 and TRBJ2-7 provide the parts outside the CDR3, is DAGVTQSPTHLIKTRGQQVTLRCSPISGHKSVSWYQQVLGQGPQFIFQYYEKEERGRGNFPDRFSARQFPNYSSELNVNALLLGDSALYLCASSLQGQGSYEQYFGPGTRLTVT.

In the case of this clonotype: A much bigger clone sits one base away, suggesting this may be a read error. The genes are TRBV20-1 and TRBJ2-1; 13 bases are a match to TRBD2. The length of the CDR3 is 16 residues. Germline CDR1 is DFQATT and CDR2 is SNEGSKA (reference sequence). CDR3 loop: CSASRLAGGLYNGQFF. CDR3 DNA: TGCAGTGCTAGTCGACTAGCGGGGGGCCTCTACAATGGGCAGTTCTTC.